The 18 T cell receptor beta chains reported below all come from one sample, sequenced in a study of tumor and adjacent non-tumor tissue in lung cancer. A modified ARM-PCR protocol with three rounds of nested PCR amplified TCRbeta. MiXCR, run by TCRdb on the multiplex PCR reads, gives a single entry per CDR3 protein. The sample has roughly 76,000 distinct CDR3 sequences, less than 75% seen once. No cell sorting was done before RNA was extracted from the tissue. Sequencing was carried out using lung tumor tissue. These receptors all come from a woman between 65 and 79 years old with non-small cell lung cancer.

This clonotype was counted ten times or more. The chain uses TRBV6-5 and TRBJ2-1; 7 nucleotides align to TRBD2. Germline CDR1 MNHEY, CDR2 SVGAGI. This CDR3 contains 13 residues. J was trimmed by 13 bases and V by 0 bases; bases with no gene match: 6. The CDR3 DNA is TGTGCCAGCAGTTACTCTCGACTAGCTTCTCAGTTCTTC. This gives the protein CASSYSRLASQFF.

About this clonotype: The junction and the germline gene differ at one end; a read error may be behind it. In DNA, the CDR3 is TGTGTCAGCAGTTATTCGGGGGAGATGCAAGATACGCAGCATTTT. It is translated as CVSSYSGEMQDTQHF. This chain joins TRBV6-2 or TRBV6-3 and TRBJ2-3; possible D gene TRBD1, 5 bases. Judging by the DNA end, TRBJ1-5 fits better; the J call may be wrong. The CDR3 consists of 15 residues. Looked up from germline, CDR1 is MNHEY and CDR2 is SVGEGT.

Concerning this clonotype: A junction boundary mismatches the germline segment, possibly from a read error. This chain connects TRBV5-8 to TRBJ2-2, with 13 bases aligning to TRBD2. The length of the CDR3 is 21 residues. Germline CDR1 and CDR2: SGHTS and YDEGEE. The CDR3 sequence: CAGSLRSGIPTSGRDTGELFF. In nucleotides, the CDR3 is TGTGCCGGCAGCTTGAGAAGCGGCATCCCCACTAGCGGGAGGGACACCGGGGAGCTATTTTTT.

The rearrangement links TRBV5-4 to TRBJ2-1; weak D call: TRBD2 (6 bases). This CDR3 has 14 amino acids. Trimming removed 1 base from V and 4 bases from J, with 9 bases in between. CDR1 SGHNT and CDR2 YYREEE come from the germline V gene (reference sequence). The CDR3 sequence: CASSLSGGYNEQFF. As DNA, the CDR3 is TGTGCCAGCAGCTTGTCCGGGGGATACAATGAGCAGTTCTTC.

This clonotype showed up many times. J is TRBJ1-6 and V is TRBV12-3 or TRBV12-4, with TRBD1 as a possible D gene (6 bases). The ends were cut back, 5 bases at V and 0 bases at J, with 11 bases in the middle. The CDR3 is made up of 16 amino acids. In nucleotides, the CDR3 is TGTGCCAGCAGTCTAGGACAGAGCTCCTATAATTCACCCCTCCACTTT. This translates into CASSLGQSSYNSPLHF.

The chain couples TRBV12-3 or TRBV12-4 to TRBJ2-7; possible D gene TRBD1, 7 bases. V was pared by 8 bases and J by 4 bases, with 18 bases between. This CDR3 comprises 14 residues. The DNA for the CDR3 is TGTGCCAGCGGTGGGCGGGACAGCCGTTACGAGCAGTACTTC. This translates into CASGGRDSRYEQYF.

The rearrangement uses TRBV28 and TRBJ1-5; D possibly corresponds to TRBD1 (6 bases). Germline CDR1 and CDR2: MDHEN and SYDVKM. V lost 2 bases, J lost 6 bases, and 17 bases lay in between. The CDR3 runs to 16 residues. CDR3 sequence: CASSLQGTKWIQPQHF. The CDR3, as DNA: TGTGCCAGCAGTTTACAGGGGACGAAGTGGATTCAGCCCCAGCATTTT.

This clonotype was detected only once. The final CDR3 position lacks the conserved phenylalanine or tryptophan, pointing to a likely read error. The limits of the CDR3 on the DNA are not certain, so only TCRdb's listed CDR3 is given. This chain uses TRBV7-8 with TRBJ2-7; the table gives TRBD2 as D, unverified against the DNA. CDR1 and CDR2 from the germline V gene are SGHVS and FQNEAQ. Inclusive of both ends, the CDR3 amounts to 15 amino acids. Here the CDR3 reads CASSLEWTSGRATFY.

On this clonotype: This CDR3 fails to terminate in the conserved phenylalanine or tryptophan, so it likely reflects a read error. The V gene is TRBV5-1, the J gene TRBJ2-7; 9 bases match TRBD2. The CDR3 extends over 15 amino acids. The germline CDR1 and CDR2 sequences are SGHRS and YFSETQ. V dropped 4 bases and J dropped 4; count of bases not matched to a gene: 9. CDR3 sequence: CASSPRVAGVYEQYL. DNA for the CDR3: TGCGCCAGCAGCCCCAGGGTAGCGGGGGTTTACGAGCAGTACCTC.

To note about this clonotype: The junction departs from germline at one end; a sequencing error may be responsible. This chain connects TRBV6-6 to TRBJ1-1; D gene unclear. The CDR3 is 14 residues long. Germline lookup yields CDR1 MNHNY and CDR2 SVGAGI (reference sequence). DNA of the CDR3: TGTGCCAGCAGTTACGTGATCGTGAACACTGAAGCTTCCTTT. This translates into CASSYVIVNTEASF.

As to this clonotype: This may come from a read error, since a much larger clone is one base off. No conserved phenylalanine or tryptophan ends this CDR3, so it is likely a read error. This chain joins TRBV20-1 and TRBJ1-5; D gene ambiguous. The CDR3 totals 14 residues. Trimming cost V 5 bases and J 6 bases, with 17 bases left between them. Germline CDR1 DFQATT, CDR2 SNEGSKA (reference sequence). DNA for the CDR3: TGCAGTGCTCCAGAAGGATCCATCGGTCAGCCCCAGCATATT. It codes for CSAPEGSIGQPQHI.

Regarding this clonotype: Possible read error: a much larger clone is one base away. V and J are TRBV28 and TRBJ2-6; a weak D match, TRBD2 (5 bases). Trimming removed 11 bases at V and 2 bases at J, with 16 bases between. Per the germline V gene, CDR1 is MDHEN and CDR2 is SYDVKM. The length of the CDR3 is 15 residues. CDR3 bases: TGTGCCGCCCTCAACACGGGGACTGGGGCCAACGTCCTGACTTTC. It is translated as CAALNTGTGANVLTF.

This rearrangement joins TRBV10-1 to TRBJ1-1; D gene ambiguous. The CDR3 length is 13 residues. CDR1 is WNHNN, CDR2 SYGVQD, per germline (reference sequence). Trimming cost V 3 bases and J 6 bases, with 11 bases left between them. CDR3 nucleotide sequence: TGCGCCAGCAGTGAATCGAGGAGGGCTGAAGCTTTCTTT. Protein: CASSESRRAEAFF.

The rearrangement joins TRBV11-2 to TRBJ2-7; D may be TRBD1 (6 bases). Germline V gene sequence: CDR1 SGHAT, CDR2 FQNNGV. V lost 5 bases to trimming and J lost 4 bases, with 18 bases between them. The CDR3 is 15 residues long. In nucleotides, the CDR3 is TGTGCCAGCAGCGCTCGACAGGAGGCCCCTTACGAGCAGTACTTC. Its protein product is CASSARQEAPYEQYF.

Note on this clonotype: A junction boundary mismatches the germline segment, possibly from a read error. This chain links TRBV5-1 with TRBJ1-4; 9 positions agree with TRBD1. This CDR3 is built from 18 residues. Per the germline V gene, CDR1 is SGHRS and CDR2 is YFSETQ. CDR3 coding DNA: TGCGCCAACAGCGGAAGGGACAGGGCCTCCGCAAGTAATGAAAAACTGTTTTTT. Its translation is CANSGRDRASASNEKLFF.

The chain has TRBV5-6 and TRBJ2-7; D is uncertain. CDR1 SGHDT and CDR2 YYEEEE come from the germline V gene. V was trimmed by 0 bases and J by 6 bases, leaving 10 bases between them. The CDR3 loop spans 13 amino acids. Here the CDR3 DNA reads TGTGCCAGCAGCTTGGGACTCCGAGCCGAGCAGTACGTC. Translated: CASSLGLRAEQYV.

The chain joins TRBV6-1 to TRBJ2-7; unclear D gene. V lost 2 bases and J 6 bases, leaving 14 bases between the germline ends. Germline CDR1 and CDR2: MNHNS and SASEGT. The CDR3 totals 14 residues. The CDR3 DNA reads TGTGCCAGCAGTGAATATCCCAAGCTCAGCGAGCAGTACTTC. Amino acid sequence: CASSEYPKLSEQYF.

Worth noting for this clonotype: At one end the junction does not follow the germline gene, possibly because of a read error. The V gene is TRBV12-3 or TRBV12-4, the J gene TRBJ2-7; 7 bases map to TRBD1. CDR3 length: 15 amino acids. CDR3 residues: CASSHRQGGPYEQYF. The CDR3 region has the DNA TGTGCTAGCAGTCACAGACAGGGCGGCCCCTACGAGCAGTACTTC.